The present T cell receptor beta chain was sequenced within a study of T cells after yellow fever vaccination. TCRdb used MiXCR to reprocess the 5' RACE reads, holding one entry per CDR3 protein. The sample records 500,000 to 650,000 distinct CDR3 sequences, around 16% being singletons. V dropped 0 bases and J dropped 8 bases, with 10 bases sitting between them. Per the germline V gene, CDR1 is SGHTA and CDR2 is FQGNSA. The CDR3 spans 13 residues. The chain couples TRBV7-2 to TRBJ1-2, with D perhaps matching TRBD1 (5 bases). Material: PBMCs, obtained about 5 days after the first yellow fever vaccination. The sequence was collected from a man younger than 35 who received the YFV17D yellow fever vaccine. This chain's CDR3 is CASSLAQGGGYTF. The CDR3 DNA reads as TGTGCCAGCAGCTTAGCGCAGGGCGGCGGCTACACCTTC.